What follows are 9 T cell receptor beta chains derived from one specimen sequenced in a study of blood T cell repertoires in COVID-19. Generated by immunoSEQ multiplex PCR, the TCRdb table keeps only in-frame clones and is missing some. The sample carries some 150,000 clones, roughly nine tenths recorded once. Sequencing was done on a sample of peripheral blood. The receptors derive from a woman in her seventies with acute or convalescent COVID-19.

V and J are TRBV28 and TRBJ1-2, with a tentative D call TRBD1 (6 bases). V shed 8 bases and J shed 4 bases, with 20 bases lying between them. The CDR3 sequence is 15 residues long. Germline-derived CDR1 and CDR2 are MDHEN and SYDVKM. This CDR3 reads CASDLGGGWSYGYTF. CDR3 nucleotide sequence: TGTGCCAGCGATCTTGGGGGGGGCTGGAGCTATGGCTACACCTTC.

The V and J genes are TRBV25-1 and TRBJ2-3; 8 positions match TRBD1. Germline V gene lookup returns CDR1 MGHDK and CDR2 SYGVNS. The CDR3 extends over 16 amino acids. V gave up 0 bases and J gave up 3 bases; unmatched junction bases: 5. In nucleotides, the CDR3 is TGTGCCAGCAGTGAATACGGCAGGGGGCCGACAGATACGCAGTATTTT. This encodes CASSEYGRGPTDTQYF.

This clone was detected a few times. The chain employs TRBV10-2 and TRBJ1-1, with D uncertain. V was pared by 4 bases and J by 7 bases, with 10 bases between. Germline V gene data show CDR1 as WSHSY and CDR2 as SAAADI. The CDR3 is made up of 12 amino acids. The CDR3 DNA reads as TGCGCCAGCAGTGGAGGGCGGGGTGAAGCTTTCTTT. Protein: CASSGGRGEAFF.

The genes are TRBV3-1 (or the pseudogene TRBV3-2) and TRBJ1-5; no reliable D call. V dropped 1 base and J dropped 6 bases, with 13 bases sitting between them. Germline V gene sequence: CDR1 LGHDT, CDR2 YNNKEL (reference sequence). The CDR3 is 15 amino acids. The CDR3 nucleotides read TGTGCCAGCAGCCAAGGACGGACTAGCGTTCAGCCCCAGCATTTT. It is translated as CASSQGRTSVQPQHF.

The genes are TRBV7-9 and TRBJ2-3; D possibly corresponds to TRBD2 (5 bases). CDR3 length equals 15 residues. Trimming left V 1 base short and J 4 bases short, with 12 bases between. CDR1 SEHNR and CDR2 FQNEAQ come from the germline V gene (reference sequence). Written as DNA, the CDR3 is TGTGCCAGCAGCTTAGGGGGTGCCGGGGCAGATACGCAGTATTTT. Its protein product is CASSLGGAGADTQYF.

Here the CDR3 DNA reads TGTGCCAGCAGCTTAGGTAGCATAGCCAAAAACATTCAGTACTTC. It encodes CASSLGSIAKNIQYF. The chain employs TRBV7-2 and TRBJ2-4; the D is unclear. Germline CDR1 reads SGHTA; CDR2 reads FQGNSA. Trimming took off 1 base at V and 0 bases at J, with 7 bases between the two ends. The CDR3 totals 15 residues.

Only a few counts were recorded for this clone. V and J are TRBV19 and TRBJ1-1, with D possibly matching TRBD1 (5 bases). Between the trimmed V and J ends, which lost 9 bases and 0 bases, there was a span of 17 bases. Germline V gene data show CDR1 as LNHDA and CDR2 as SQIVND (reference sequence). This CDR3 contains 15 residues. CDR3 region: CARKTPGPLNTEAFF. For the CDR3, the DNA is TGTGCCAGGAAAACCCCAGGGCCATTGAACACTGAAGCTTTCTTT. The variable domain in full, completed from reference TRBV19 and TRBJ1-1, reads DGGITQSPKYLFRKEGQNVTLSCEQNLNHDAMYWYRQDPGQGLRLIYYSQIVNDFQKGDIAEGYSVSREKKESFPLTVTSAQKNPTAFYLCARKTPGPLNTEAFFGQGTRLTVV.

The chain couples TRBV25-1 to TRBJ2-5; TRBD2 agrees at 10 bases. The CDR3 is made up of 17 amino acids. Looked up from germline, CDR1 is MGHDK and CDR2 is SYGVNS. V trimming: 3 bases; J trimming: 1 base; junction bases outside the gene matches: 8. The chain's CDR3 is CASSDPPSGGAQETQYF. In DNA form, the CDR3 reads TGTGCCAGCAGTGACCCTCCCAGCGGGGGGGCCCAAGAGACCCAGTACTTC.

In this sample, this clone turned up once. The genes are TRBV19 and TRBJ1-6; 9 positions match TRBD1. The V gene end was trimmed by 5 bases and the J gene end by 1 base; junction bases not matched to a gene: 6. Germline loops: CDR1 LNHDA, CDR2 SQIVND (reference sequence). The CDR3 is made up of 17 amino acids. The CDR3: CASSGGQGLSYNSPLHF. The CDR3 coding sequence is TGTGCCAGTAGTGGGGGACAGGGATTGTCCTATAATTCACCCCTCCACTTT.